This T cell receptor beta chain stems from a study of identical twins. V trimming: 6 bases; J trimming: 5 bases; junction bases outside the gene matches: 6. The V gene's germline CDR1 is SQVTM and CDR2 ANQGSEA. The CDR3 length is 13 residues. Each CDR3 protein is one row after TCRdb ran MiXCR on the 5' RACE reads. Of under 900,000 distinct CDR3 sequences listed, 18% are singletons. The same sample was also used in a study of T cells expressing NK-cell markers. That study adds: Serological testing identified seven of the eight sequenced donors as HCMV-seropositive and one as seronegative. Also leading the CD3+CD56-NKG2C+ fraction in a handful of donors were these clonotypes.

The TCR was taken from a woman younger than 35 in good health. This chain uses TRBV29-1 with TRBJ2-5, with 10 bases matching TRBD2. Sequencing was carried out using PBMCs. The CDR3 protein is CSVRTSGGETQYF. The CDR3 DNA follows: TGCAGCGTCCGGACTAGCGGAGGGGAGACCCAGTACTTC.